What follows are 18 T cell receptor beta chains derived from one specimen sequenced in a study of cytomegalovirus exposure and HLA in healthy donors. A multiplex PCR was run with 60 Vbeta primers and 13 Jbeta primers. Repertoires were generated with immunoSEQ multiplex PCR, while TCRdb's copy carries only in-frame clones and drops some. The sample yields about 140,000 clones, roughly two thirds seen once. The sequenced sample consisted of PBMCs. These receptors were taken from a woman aged 40 to 50 in good health and CMV-seronegative.

This clone was seen a handful of times. This sequence joins TRBV6-5 and TRBJ1-5; D not certain. V lost 4 bases, J lost 1 base, and 14 bases lay in between. Germline V CDR1 and CDR2: MNHEY, SVGAGI. The CDR3 sequence is 16 residues long. CDR3 region: CASSSLRAGSNQPQHF. CDR3 sequence (DNA): TGTGCCAGCAGTTCACTACGGGCGGGGAGCAATCAGCCCCAGCATTTT.

V is TRBV7-2 and J is TRBJ1-1, with 7 bases aligning to TRBD1. CDR1 and CDR2 (germline): SGHTA, FQGNSA. The CDR3 is 13 amino acids. V lost 5 bases to trimming and J lost 14 bases; unmatched junction nucleotides: 14. In nucleotides, the CDR3 is TGTGCCAGCAGCCGCGATTACAGGGGTCGGTCCTTCTTT. It yields the protein CASSRDYRGRSFF.

The V gene is TRBV18, the J gene TRBJ2-3, with 7 bases aligning to TRBD2. J was trimmed by 1 base and V by 5 bases; bases with no gene match: 12. Germline CDR1 reads KGHSH; CDR2 reads LQKENI. CDR3 size: 17 residues. Here the CDR3 reads CASSANTGGGGTDTQYF. The DNA for the CDR3 is TGTGCCAGCTCAGCCAACACAGGCGGGGGAGGCACAGATACGCAGTATTTT.

This clone was recorded once. The V and J genes are TRBV7-9 and TRBJ2-3, with D unclear. The CDR3 has 13 amino acids. The V end was cut by 3 bases, the J end by 1 base, with 5 bases between. Germline CDR1 reads SEHNR; CDR2 reads FQNEAQ (reference sequence). CDR3 bases: TGTGCCAGCAGCTTTCCTGGCACAGATACGCAGTATTTT. This encodes CASSFPGTDTQYF.

This clone was seen just once. The chain links TRBV4-1 to TRBJ2-1; TRBD2 matches at 10 bases. V shed 0 bases, J shed 2 bases, and the junction held 7 bases outside the gene matches. This CDR3 has 18 amino acids. Germline V gives CDR1 MGHRA, CDR2 YSYEKL. As DNA, the CDR3 is TGCGCCAGCAGCCAAGAAGCTAGCGGGGGAGGCGCCTACAATGAGCAGTTCTTC. Translated: CASSQEASGGGAYNEQFF.

The chain employs TRBV21-1 and TRBJ2-7; the table gives TRBD1 as D, unverified against the DNA. TRBV21-1 is an annotated pseudogene. This CDR3 is 15 amino acids long. CDR3 loop: CASSNYRGRGDEQYF. The CDR3 DNA reads TGTGCCAGCAGCAACTACAGGGGGCGCGGAGACGAGCAGTACTTC.

This sequence joins TRBV14 and TRBJ2-3, with 7 positions matching TRBD2. With 8 bases clipped from V and 0 bases from J, the junction kept 8 bases outside the gene matches. The CDR3 length is 15 residues. Germline V gene sequence: CDR1 SGHDN, CDR2 FVKESK. CDR3 loop: CASATSSGSTDTQYF. CDR3 sequence (DNA): TGTGCCAGCGCAACCTCTAGCGGTAGCACAGATACGCAGTATTTT.

The rearrangement links TRBV2 to TRBJ1-1; 11 positions agree with TRBD1. Per the germline V gene, CDR1 is SNHLY and CDR2 is FYNNEI. The CDR3 contains 14 residues. Trimming cost V 6 bases and J 3 bases; bases outside gene matches: 3. The CDR3 nucleotides are TGTGCCAGCAGGGGGACAGGGGGACACACTGAAGCTTTCTTT. This encodes CASRGTGGHTEAFF.

The chain couples TRBV5-1 to TRBJ2-5; 7 positions match TRBD2. The V segment lost 5 bases and the J segment 0 bases; nucleotides outside the gene matches: 4. This CDR3 is 14 amino acids long. CDR1 and CDR2 (germline): SGHRS, YFSETQ. The CDR3 DNA reads TGCGCCAGCAGACTAGCGCCGTACCAAGAGACCCAGTACTTC. Translating gives CASRLAPYQETQYF.

Concerning this clone itself: The sample has other DNA sequences that encode this CDR3 too. This sequence joins TRBV5-1 and TRBJ2-7; 10 bases agree with TRBD1. Trimming cost V 0 bases and J 5 bases; bases outside gene matches: 2. Germline lookup yields CDR1 SGHRS and CDR2 YFSETQ. The CDR3 is made up of 14 amino acids. Here the CDR3 reads CASSLAGTGDEQYF. The CDR3 bases are TGCGCCAGCAGCTTGGCTGGGACAGGGGACGAGCAGTACTTC.

This sequence joins TRBV28 and TRBJ2-1, with a possible D match to TRBD2 (6 bases). Germline CDR1 and CDR2: MDHEN and SYDVKM. Trimming took 7 bases from V and 3 from J, leaving 13 bases between them. The CDR3 runs to 14 residues. CDR3 nucleotides: TGTGCCAGCAACTACCCTAGCGACTACAATGAGCAGTTCTTC. Its translation: CASNYPSDYNEQFF.

The chain has TRBV19 and TRBJ1-4; 8 bases map to TRBD1. The CDR3 covers 16 residues. Germline V gene sequence: CDR1 LNHDA, CDR2 SQIVND (reference sequence). J lost 4 bases, V lost 3 bases, and 7 bases had no gene match. In DNA form, the CDR3 reads TGTGCCAGTAGTATTGTCGGGACAGGTTATAATGAAAAACTGTTTTTT. This sequence encodes CASSIVGTGYNEKLFF.

The V and J genes are TRBV9 and TRBJ1-2, with 7 bases aligning to TRBD1. This CDR3 contains 13 residues. V lost 4 bases and J lost 4; bases outside the gene matches: 4. CDR1 is SGDLS and CDR2 is YYNGEE in the germline V gene. CDR3 in amino acids: CASSRTGPYGYTF. CDR3 nucleotides: TGTGCCAGCAGCAGGACAGGCCCCTATGGCTACACCTTC.

J is TRBJ2-7 and V is TRBV6-1, with TRBD2 matching over 9 bases. The length of the CDR3 is 15 residues. Germline V gene data show CDR1 as MNHNS and CDR2 as SASEGT. V shed 2 bases, J shed 1 base, and the junction held 3 bases outside the gene matches. The CDR3, as DNA: TGTGCCAGCAGTGAATCTAGCGGGGTATCCTACGAGCAGTACTTC. Protein sequence: CASSESSGVSYEQYF.

This clone was counted a single time. The rearrangement uses TRBV10-3 and TRBJ2-1, with a possible D match to TRBD1 (5 bases). V lost 1 base and J lost 3, with 16 bases in between. Germline assignment: CDR1 ENHRY and CDR2 SYGVKD. This CDR3 has 17 residues. Here the CDR3 DNA reads TGTGCCATCAGTGAGTTCGTGTTTCCAGGGCGCTACAATGAGCAGTTCTTC. Its protein product is CAISEFVFPGRYNEQFF.

This chain links TRBV10-1 with TRBJ1-5; D unresolved. The V and J ends lost 3 bases and 10 bases respectively, with 7 bases between them. CDR1 is WNHNN, CDR2 SYGVQD, per germline (reference sequence). The CDR3 totals 11 residues. CDR3 DNA sequence: TGCGCCAGCAGTGAAACTCAACCCCAGCATTTT. Residues: CASSETQPQHF.

The chain carries TRBV6-5 and TRBJ2-3, with a tentative D call TRBD1 (7 bases). V gave up 7 bases and J gave up 4 bases, with 15 bases separating them. The CDR3 extends over 14 amino acids. Germline CDR1 and CDR2: MNHEY and SVGAGI. This CDR3 is CASKTGDSSDTQYF. The CDR3 DNA follows: TGTGCCAGCAAAACAGGGGACTCTTCAGATACGCAGTATTTT.

The CDR3 sequence: CASSFSSTGDGYTF. In DNA form, the CDR3 reads TGTGCCAGCAGCTTTTCATCGACAGGGGATGGCTACACCTTC. This sequence joins TRBV7-9 and TRBJ1-2; 8 positions agree with TRBD1. Germline CDR1 is SEHNR and CDR2 is FQNEAQ (reference sequence). The V and J ends lost 3 bases and 6 bases, in that order; junction bases with no gene match: 6. The CDR3 runs 14 residues.